What follows describes a single T cell receptor (beta chain). Preparation of the TCRbeta library used unique molecular identifiers. MiXCR, run by TCRdb on the PCR reads, gives a single entry per CDR3 protein. The sample consists of about 610,000 distinct CDR3 sequences, approximately 10% of them appearing once. These data come from a study of T-cell reconstitution after alpha-beta-depleted transplantation in children. Trimming took off 0 bases at V and 1 base at J, with 21 bases between the two ends. This CDR3 comprises 18 residues. CDR1 and CDR2 from the germline V gene are DFQATT and SNEGSKA (reference sequence).

The chain employs TRBV20-1 and TRBJ1-2; D is uncertain. Material: PBMCs from the stem cell graft donor, obtained from the stem cell graft. This receptor was obtained from a human donor who donated a stem cell graft to a child with acute myeloid leukemia. CDR3 protein: CSARDVEASIRVNYGYTF. Written as DNA, the CDR3 is TGCAGTGCTAGAGATGTGGAGGCATCCATAAGGGTTAACTATGGCTACACCTTC.